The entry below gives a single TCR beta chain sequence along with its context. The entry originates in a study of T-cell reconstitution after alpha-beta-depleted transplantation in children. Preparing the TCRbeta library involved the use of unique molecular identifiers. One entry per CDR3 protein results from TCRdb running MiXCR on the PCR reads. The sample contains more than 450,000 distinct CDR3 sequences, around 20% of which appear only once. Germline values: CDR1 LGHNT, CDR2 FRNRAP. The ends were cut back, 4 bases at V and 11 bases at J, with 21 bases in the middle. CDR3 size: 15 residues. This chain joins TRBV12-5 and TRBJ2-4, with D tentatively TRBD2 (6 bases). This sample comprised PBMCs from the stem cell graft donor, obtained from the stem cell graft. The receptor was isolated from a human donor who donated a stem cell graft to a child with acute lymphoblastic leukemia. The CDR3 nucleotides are TGTGCTAGTGGTTCACATTACTTTGGTTCGGGGGTTCAGTACTTC. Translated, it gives CASGSHYFGSGVQYF.